In this sample, the clone carrying this T cell receptor beta chain turned up a few times. Using its own MiXCR run on the reads, TCRdb lists one record per CDR3 protein. The table lists some 97,000 distinct CDR3 sequences, 23% of them singletons. The record originates from a study of T cell repertoires in cytomegalovirus infection. Sequences were obtained from CD8+ T cells from PBMCs. This receptor was identified in a human donor in good health (CMV status not recorded). Some clones in this sample may be carry-over from other donors' samples.

The CDR3 DNA reads TGTGCCAGCAGCAAAGAGTATTTCTACGAGCAGTACTTC. Translated, it gives CASSKEYFYEQYF. The V gene is TRBV7-9, the J gene TRBJ2-7; D is unclear. V lost 5 bases and J 3 bases, leaving 11 bases between the germline ends. There are 13 residues in the CDR3. CDR1 is SEHNR and CDR2 is FQNEAQ in the germline V gene (reference sequence). The full variable domain, in which reference TRBV7-9 and TRBJ2-7 provide the parts outside the CDR3, is DTGVSQNPRHKITKRGQNVTFRCDPISEHNRLYWYRQTLGQGPEFLTYFQNEAQLEKSRLLSDRFSAERPKGSFSTLEIQRTEQGDSAMYLCASSKEYFYEQYFGPGTRLTVT.